This TCR beta chain was obtained from a study of regulatory T cells in long-lasting Graves disease. With iRepertoire HTBI primers and Arm-PCR of CDR3 regions, TCR beta libraries were built. TCRdb independently ran MiXCR on the multiplex PCR reads; one entry per CDR3 protein. The data contain about 460,000 distinct CDR3 sequences, approximately 22% of them singletons. This CDR3 has 11 residues. Germline values: CDR1 DFQATT, CDR2 SNEGSKA (reference sequence). V lost 3 bases and J lost 8, with 7 bases in between. This clonotype was seen at least ten times. Stated time point: persistent/refractory GD, antithyroid drugs over 5 years with positive TRAb. Following extraction of RNA from PBMCs, that RNA was used to make the TCR library.

The chain has TRBV20-1 and TRBJ1-4; D gene uncertain. The source material was peripheral blood mononuclear cells (PBMCs), sampled when the disease was refractory, from a patient treated with antithyroid drugs. The source is a female donor with Graves disease. Here the CDR3 DNA reads TGCAGTGCTAGGGATCAGGAAAAACTGTTTTTT. Residues: CSARDQEKLFF.